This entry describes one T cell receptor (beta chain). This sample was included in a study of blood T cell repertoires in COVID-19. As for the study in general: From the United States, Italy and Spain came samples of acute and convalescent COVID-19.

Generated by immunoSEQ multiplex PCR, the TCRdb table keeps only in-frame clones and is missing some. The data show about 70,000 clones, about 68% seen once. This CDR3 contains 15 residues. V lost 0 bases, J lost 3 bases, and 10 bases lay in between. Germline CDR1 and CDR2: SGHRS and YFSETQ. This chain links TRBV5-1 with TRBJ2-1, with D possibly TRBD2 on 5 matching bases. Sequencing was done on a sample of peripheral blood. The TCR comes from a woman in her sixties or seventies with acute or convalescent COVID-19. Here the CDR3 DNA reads TGCGCCAGCAGCTTGGCCGGGGTCAACTACAATGAGCAGTTCTTC. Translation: CASSLAGVNYNEQFF.